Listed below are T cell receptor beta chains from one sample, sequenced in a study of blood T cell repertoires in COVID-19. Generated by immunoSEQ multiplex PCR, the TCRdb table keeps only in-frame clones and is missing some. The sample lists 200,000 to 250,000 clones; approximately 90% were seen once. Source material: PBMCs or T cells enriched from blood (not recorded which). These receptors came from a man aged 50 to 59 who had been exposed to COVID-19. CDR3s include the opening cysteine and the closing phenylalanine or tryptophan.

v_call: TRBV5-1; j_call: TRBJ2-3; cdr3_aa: CASSPSGAFTDTQYF
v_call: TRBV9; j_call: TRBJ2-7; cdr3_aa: CASGTNSGGAYEQYF
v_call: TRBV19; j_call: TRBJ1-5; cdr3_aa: CASSSFPGKGNQPQHF
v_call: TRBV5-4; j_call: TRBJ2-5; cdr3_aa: CASSFGSGKETQYF
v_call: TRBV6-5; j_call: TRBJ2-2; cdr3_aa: CASTSTSNTGELFF
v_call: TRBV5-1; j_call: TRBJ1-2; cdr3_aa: CASSLRDRGNYGYTF
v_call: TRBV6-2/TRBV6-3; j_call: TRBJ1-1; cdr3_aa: CASSLQGPSNTEAFF
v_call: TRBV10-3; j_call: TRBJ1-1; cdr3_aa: CAISSQGGNTEAFF
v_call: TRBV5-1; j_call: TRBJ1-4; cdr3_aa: CASSLGLGVDEKLFF
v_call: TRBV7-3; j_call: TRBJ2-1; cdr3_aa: CASSSTGVNEQFF
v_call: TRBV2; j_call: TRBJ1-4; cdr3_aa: CASSGTGAEKLFF
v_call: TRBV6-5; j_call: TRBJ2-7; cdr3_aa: CASSPTFTRGYEQYF
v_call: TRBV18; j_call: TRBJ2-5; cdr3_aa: CASSPGQGSSAETQYF
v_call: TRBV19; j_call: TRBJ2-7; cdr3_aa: CASSIRREPYEQYF
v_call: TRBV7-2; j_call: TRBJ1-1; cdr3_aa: CASSSRTGESEAFF
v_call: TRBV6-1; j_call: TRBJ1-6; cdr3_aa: CASSELEPSSYNSPLHF
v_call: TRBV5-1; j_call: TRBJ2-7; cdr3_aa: CASSLSGSGYEQYF
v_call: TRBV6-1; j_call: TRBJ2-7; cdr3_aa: CASSETSGGASYEQYF
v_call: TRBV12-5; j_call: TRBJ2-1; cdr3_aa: CASGLARGPDYNEQFF
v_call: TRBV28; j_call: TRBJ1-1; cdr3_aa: CASSLTSSVSNEAFF
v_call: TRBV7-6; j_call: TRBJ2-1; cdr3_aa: CASSPGTSGSVAEDEQFF
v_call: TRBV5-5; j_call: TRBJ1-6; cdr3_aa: CASTAELTGTAPLHF
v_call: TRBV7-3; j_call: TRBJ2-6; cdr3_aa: CASSRDRASGANVLTF
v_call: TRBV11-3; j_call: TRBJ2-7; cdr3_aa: CASSLGTSSHEQYF
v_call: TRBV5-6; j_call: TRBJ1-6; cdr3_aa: CASSPLNRVLSPLHF
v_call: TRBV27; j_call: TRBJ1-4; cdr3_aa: CASSLSSTGGWEKLFF
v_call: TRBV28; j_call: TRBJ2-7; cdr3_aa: CASTEGGGLSHEQYF
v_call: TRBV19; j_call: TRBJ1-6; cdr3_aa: CASRLGTGLRSYNSPLHF
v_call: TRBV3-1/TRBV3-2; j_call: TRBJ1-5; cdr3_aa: CASSQDSGVTNQPQHF
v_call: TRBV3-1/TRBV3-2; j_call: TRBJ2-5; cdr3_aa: CASSHLAGVETQYF
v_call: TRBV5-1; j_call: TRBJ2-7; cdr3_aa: CASSLGRGGGQDSYEQYF
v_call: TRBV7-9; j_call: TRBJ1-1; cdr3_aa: CAIGPQGLTGTEAFF
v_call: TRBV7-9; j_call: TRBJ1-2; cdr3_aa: CASSSGTVGYTF
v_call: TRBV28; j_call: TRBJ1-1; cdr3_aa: CASSFVVVQNTEAFF
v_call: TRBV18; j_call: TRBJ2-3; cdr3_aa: CASSPRTGGPDTQYF
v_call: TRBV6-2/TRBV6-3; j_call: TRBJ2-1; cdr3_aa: CASSYQLAGGRNEQFF
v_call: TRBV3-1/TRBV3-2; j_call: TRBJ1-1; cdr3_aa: CASSRMRVNTEAFF
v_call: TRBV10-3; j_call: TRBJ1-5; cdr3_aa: CAIRGQGRGQPQHF
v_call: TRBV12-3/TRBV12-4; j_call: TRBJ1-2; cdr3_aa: CASKIGTGYGYTF
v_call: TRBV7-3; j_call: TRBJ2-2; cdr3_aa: CASSLGQKAAGELFF
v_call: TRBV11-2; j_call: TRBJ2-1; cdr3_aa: CASSLTGRNEQFF
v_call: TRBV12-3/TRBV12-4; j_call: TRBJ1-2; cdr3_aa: CASREIGYGYTF
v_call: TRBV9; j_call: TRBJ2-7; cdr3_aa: CASSGGDISTYEQYF
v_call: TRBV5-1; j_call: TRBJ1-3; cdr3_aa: CASSLSTGDSGNTIYF
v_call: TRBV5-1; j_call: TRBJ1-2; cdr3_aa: CASSQELQGAGGYTF
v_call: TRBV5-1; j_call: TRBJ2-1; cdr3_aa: CASSSNSGRANEQFF
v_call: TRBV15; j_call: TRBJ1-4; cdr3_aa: CATSQWTETNEKLFF
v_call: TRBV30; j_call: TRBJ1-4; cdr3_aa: CAWTRGEKLFF
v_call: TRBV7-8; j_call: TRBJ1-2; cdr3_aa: CASSRQGRGYVRYGYTF
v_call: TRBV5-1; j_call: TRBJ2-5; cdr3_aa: CASSSLADGETQYF
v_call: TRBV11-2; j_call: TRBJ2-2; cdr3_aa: CASSLTSDRGTGELFF
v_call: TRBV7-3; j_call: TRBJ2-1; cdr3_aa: CASSLTGGSYNEQFF
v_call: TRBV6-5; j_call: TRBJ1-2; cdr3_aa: CASSYLTGSGYTF
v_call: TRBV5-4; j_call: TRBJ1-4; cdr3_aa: CASSLGKMGQPTNEKLFF
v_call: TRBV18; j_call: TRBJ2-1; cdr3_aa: CASSPMGQGSYNEQFF
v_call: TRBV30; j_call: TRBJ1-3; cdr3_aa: CAWSVRGSSGNTIYF
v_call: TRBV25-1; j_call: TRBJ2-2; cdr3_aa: CASSPGHPNTGELFF